The 15 T cell receptor beta chains below all came from one sample that was sequenced in a study of identical twins. TCRdb recomputed calls from the 5' RACE reads with MiXCR, one row per CDR3 protein. The repertoire holds under 400,000 distinct CDR3 sequences, with roughly 9% as singletons. The sequenced material came from naive T cells sorted from blood. The origin of the receptors is a woman aged 45-65 years in good health.

This chain uses TRBV28 with TRBJ2-2; 8 bases map to TRBD2. V was pared by 7 bases and J by 6 bases, with 13 bases of the junction left unmatched. The CDR3 is made up of 16 amino acids. Germline CDR1 is MDHEN and CDR2 is SYDVKM. The CDR3 protein is CASTMLAGRAPGELFF. In DNA, the CDR3 is TGTGCCAGCACCATGCTAGCCGGGAGGGCCCCCGGGGAGCTGTTTTTT. The full variable domain, rest sourced from reference TRBV28 and TRBJ2-2, is DVKVTQSSRYLVKRTGEKVFLECVQDMDHENMFWYRQDPGLGLRLIYFSYDVKMKEKGDIPEGYSVSREKKERFSLILESASTNQTSMYLCASTMLAGRAPGELFFGEGSRLTVL.

This clonotype was seen a handful of times. The genes are TRBV19 and TRBJ1-2, with D possibly being TRBD1 (6 bases). This CDR3 region has 12 residues. V gave up 9 bases and J gave up 4 bases, with 12 bases separating them. Per germline, CDR1 LNHDA and CDR2 SQIVND (reference sequence). CDR3 bases: TGTGCCAGCGAGATACAGGGCTATGGCTACACCTTC. It translates to CASEIQGYGYTF. Using reference TRBV19 and TRBJ1-2 for the parts outside the CDR3, the full variable domain is DGGITQSPKYLFRKEGQNVTLSCEQNLNHDAMYWYRQDPGQGLRLIYYSQIVNDFQKGDIAEGYSVSREKKESFPLTVTSAQKNPTAFYLCASEIQGYGYTFGSGTRLTVV.

This clonotype appeared a few times. The rearrangement uses TRBV7-2 and TRBJ2-5, with 12 bases identical to TRBD2. The V gene's germline CDR1 is SGHTA and CDR2 FQGNSA. This CDR3 is 16 amino acids long. V gave up 5 bases and J gave up 3 bases; unmatched junction bases: 7. CDR3 sequence reads: CASSPYRLAGEETQYF. The DNA for the CDR3 is TGTGCCAGCAGCCCTTACCGACTAGCGGGGGAAGAGACCCAGTACTTC.

This clonotype was counted at least ten times. The chain carries TRBV20-1 and TRBJ2-1, with 12 bases matching TRBD2. This CDR3 contains 15 residues. J gave up 6 bases and V 3 bases, and 6 bases lay outside the gene matches. CDR1 and CDR2 from the germline V gene are DFQATT and SNEGSKA (reference sequence). DNA for the CDR3: TGCAGTGCTAGGCCGGGACTAGCGGGTATCAATGAGCAGTTCTTC. Amino acid sequence: CSARPGLAGINEQFF.

This clonotype was found a few times. The rearrangement joins TRBV24-1 to TRBJ2-1; no definite D call. V shed 3 bases and J shed 5 bases, with 13 bases lying between them. Germline V lookup: CDR1 KGHDR, CDR2 SFDVKD. The CDR3 has 15 residues. The CDR3 DNA follows: TGTGCCACCAGTGATATAAGAGTCCCCCACAATGAGCAGTTCTTC. Its protein is CATSDIRVPHNEQFF.

A word on this clonotype: Germline is not matched at one junction end, which may reflect a read error. The chain has TRBV29-1 and TRBJ2-1; D call uncertain. Germline values: CDR1 SQVTM, CDR2 ANQGSEA. The CDR3 totals 12 residues. The CDR3 is CSVEDLVNAQFF. Written as DNA, the CDR3 is TGCAGCGTTGAAGATCTTGTCAATGCGCAGTTCTTC.

This clonotype appeared a few times. The CDR3 region has the DNA TGTGCCAGCAGCACCCGACTATACGAGCAGTACGTC. It translates to CASSTRLYEQYV. This chain connects TRBV11-2 to TRBJ2-7, with TRBD2 as a possible D gene (5 bases). There are 12 residues in the CDR3. Germline V gives CDR1 SGHAT, CDR2 FQNNGV. V was trimmed by 5 bases and J by 4 bases, leaving 9 bases between them.

This clonotype has a handful of counts. The rearrangement joins TRBV4-1 to TRBJ2-2; D is possibly TRBD1 (7 bases). The germline V gene has CDR1 MGHRA and CDR2 YSYEKL. This CDR3 is 15 amino acids long. V gave up 5 bases and J gave up 6 bases, with 16 bases separating them. The CDR3 DNA follows: TGCGCCAGCAGCTATATACAGGGGAGGTCCGGGGAGCTGTTTTTT. Its translation: CASSYIQGRSGELFF.

There are many counts of this clonotype. This chain links TRBV29-1 with TRBJ2-3; D is unresolved. The CDR3 has 17 residues. CDR1 is SQVTM, CDR2 ANQGSEA, per germline. V was shortened by 2 bases and J by 3 bases, with 21 bases between the two germline ends. Written as DNA, the CDR3 is TGCAGCGTTGAACCACCCCACACCAGCGAGAAAACAGATACGCAGTATTTT. It codes for CSVEPPHTSEKTDTQYF.

This clonotype was detected many times. The CDR3 DNA follows: TGTGCCGCGAGGGCGACAGGGATGAACACTGAAGCTTTCTTT. It codes for CAARATGMNTEAFF. This chain uses TRBV15 with TRBJ1-1; 7 bases agree with TRBD1. The V and J ends lost 11 bases and 0 bases, in that order; junction bases with no gene match: 9. Germline CDR1 and CDR2: LNHNV and YYDKDF (reference sequence). There are 14 residues in the CDR3.

At least ten counts were recorded for this clonotype. The chain is built from TRBV13 and TRBJ2-3, with 11 bases that match TRBD2. CDR1 and CDR2 (germline): PRHDT, FYEKMQ (reference sequence). The V and J ends lost 4 bases and 5 bases, in that order; junction bases with no gene match: 11. CDR3 length equals 17 residues. The CDR3 spells CASSSTGTSGVGDTQYF. The CDR3 DNA is TGTGCCAGCAGCTCCACCGGGACTAGCGGAGTGGGAGATACGCAGTATTTT.

V usage is TRBV6-5 and J usage is TRBJ1-4, with 7 nucleotides matching TRBD1. The V and J ends lost 6 bases and 7 bases, in that order; junction bases with no gene match: 5. CDR1 and CDR2 from the germline V gene are MNHEY and SVGAGI. This CDR3 has 13 amino acids. The DNA of the CDR3 is TGTGCCAGCAGGCGACAGGGTGGTGAAAAACTGTTTTTT. This gives the protein CASRRQGGEKLFF.

At least ten counts were recorded for this clonotype. The rearrangement uses TRBV24-1 and TRBJ1-5; no firm D call. Per germline, CDR1 KGHDR and CDR2 SFDVKD. This CDR3 contains 12 residues. Trimming took 4 bases from V and 7 from J, leaving 7 bases between them. In DNA form, the CDR3 reads TGTGCCACCAGTGACGGACTCCAGCCCCAGCATTTT. Amino acids: CATSDGLQPQHF.

This clonotype was detected a few times. The chain has TRBV3-1 and TRBJ2-1, with TRBD2 identical over 10 bases. This CDR3 has 16 residues. Germline V lookup: CDR1 LGHDT, CDR2 YNNKEL (reference sequence). Losses at the gene ends were 1 base for V and 0 bases for J; bases not matched to a gene: 0. CDR3 nucleotides: TGTGCCAGCAGCCAAGTAGCGGGAGGCTCCTACAATGAGCAGTTCTTC. It specifies CASSQVAGGSYNEQFF.

The chain is built from TRBV2 and TRBJ2-1; TRBD2 matches 12 bases. V lost 5 bases and J lost 6; bases outside the gene matches: 5. CDR3 size: 15 residues. Germline V lookup: CDR1 SNHLY, CDR2 FYNNEI. CDR3 loop: CASSYGLAGPNEQFF. In DNA form, the CDR3 reads TGTGCCAGCAGTTACGGACTAGCGGGACCCAATGAGCAGTTCTTC.